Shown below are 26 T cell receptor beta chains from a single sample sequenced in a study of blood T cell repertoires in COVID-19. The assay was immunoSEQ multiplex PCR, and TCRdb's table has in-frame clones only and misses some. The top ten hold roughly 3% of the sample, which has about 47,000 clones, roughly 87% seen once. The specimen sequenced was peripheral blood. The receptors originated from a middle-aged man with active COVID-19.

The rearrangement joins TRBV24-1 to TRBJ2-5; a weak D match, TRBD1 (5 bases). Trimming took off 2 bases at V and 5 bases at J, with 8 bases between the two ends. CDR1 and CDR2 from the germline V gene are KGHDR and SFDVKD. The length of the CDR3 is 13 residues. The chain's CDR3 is CATSDSTVETQYF. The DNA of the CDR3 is TGTGCCACCAGTGATTCGACAGTGGAGACCCAGTACTTC.

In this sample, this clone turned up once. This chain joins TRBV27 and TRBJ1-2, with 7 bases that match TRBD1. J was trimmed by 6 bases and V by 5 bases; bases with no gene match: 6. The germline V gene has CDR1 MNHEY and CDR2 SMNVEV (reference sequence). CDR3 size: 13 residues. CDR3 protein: CASSRDRRDGYTF. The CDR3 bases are TGTGCCAGCAGTAGGGACAGAAGAGATGGCTACACCTTC.

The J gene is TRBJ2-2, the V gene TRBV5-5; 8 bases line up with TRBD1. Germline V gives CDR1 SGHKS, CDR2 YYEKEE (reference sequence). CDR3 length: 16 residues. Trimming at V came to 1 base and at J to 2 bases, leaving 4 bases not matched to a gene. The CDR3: CASSLWTGINTGELFF. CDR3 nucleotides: TGTGCCAGCAGCTTGTGGACAGGGATAAACACCGGGGAGCTGTTTTTT.

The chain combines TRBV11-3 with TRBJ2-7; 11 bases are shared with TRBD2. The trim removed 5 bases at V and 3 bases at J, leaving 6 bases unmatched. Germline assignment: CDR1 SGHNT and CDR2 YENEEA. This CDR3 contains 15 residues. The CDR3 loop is CASSTAGTSGYEQYF. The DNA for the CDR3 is TGTGCCAGCAGCACAGCTGGGACTAGCGGCTACGAGCAGTACTTC.

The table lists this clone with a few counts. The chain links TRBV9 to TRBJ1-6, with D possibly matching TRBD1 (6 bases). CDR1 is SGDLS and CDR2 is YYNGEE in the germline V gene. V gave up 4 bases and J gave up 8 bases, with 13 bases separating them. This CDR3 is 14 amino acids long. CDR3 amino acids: CASSSGGGHSPLHF. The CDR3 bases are TGTGCCAGCAGCTCCGGCGGGGGGCATTCACCCCTCCACTTT.

The CDR3 spells CASSLRDDRGRKLFF. CDR3 sequence (DNA): TGTGCCAGCAGCCTCCGAGACGACAGGGGGAGAAAACTGTTTTTT. The chain recombines TRBV7-8 with TRBJ1-4, with 9 bases that match TRBD1. V shed 5 bases, J shed 10 bases, and the junction held 11 bases outside the gene matches. The germline gives CDR1 SGHVS, CDR2 FQNEAQ. The CDR3 has 15 amino acids.

The CDR3, as DNA: TGCAGTGCTGGCAGCTATGGCTACACCTTC. The encoded protein is CSAGSYGYTF. This sequence joins TRBV20-1 and TRBJ1-2; D gene uncertain. There are 10 residues in the CDR3. The germline V gene has CDR1 DFQATT and CDR2 SNEGSKA (reference sequence). V lost 5 bases, J lost 4 bases, and 5 bases lay in between.

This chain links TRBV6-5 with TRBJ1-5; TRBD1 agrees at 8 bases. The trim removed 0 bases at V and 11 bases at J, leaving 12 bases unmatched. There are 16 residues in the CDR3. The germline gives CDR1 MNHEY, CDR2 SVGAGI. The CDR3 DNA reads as TGTGCCAGCAGTTACTCCCGGGACAGGCAGGGTTCGGCCCAGCATTTT. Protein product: CASSYSRDRQGSAQHF.

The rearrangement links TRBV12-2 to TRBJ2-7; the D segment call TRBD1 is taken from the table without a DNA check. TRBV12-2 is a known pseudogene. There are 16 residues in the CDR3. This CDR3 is CASRLNSGTGGREQYV. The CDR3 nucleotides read TGTGCAAGTCGCTTGAACAGCGGGACAGGGGGCCGCGAGCAGTACGTC.

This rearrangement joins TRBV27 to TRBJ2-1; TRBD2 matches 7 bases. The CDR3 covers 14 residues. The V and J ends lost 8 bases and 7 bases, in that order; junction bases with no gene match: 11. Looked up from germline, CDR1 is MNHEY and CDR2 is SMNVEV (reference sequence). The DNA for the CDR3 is TGTGCCAGCCGATTGGGAGCGGGAAATAATGAGCAGTTCTTC. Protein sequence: CASRLGAGNNEQFF.

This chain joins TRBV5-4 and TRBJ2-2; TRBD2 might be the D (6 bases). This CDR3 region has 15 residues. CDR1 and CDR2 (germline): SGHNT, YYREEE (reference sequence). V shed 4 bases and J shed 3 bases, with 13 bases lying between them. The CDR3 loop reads CASSGGTGYTGELFF. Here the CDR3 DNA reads TGTGCCAGCAGCGGAGGGACTGGTTACACCGGGGAGCTGTTTTTT.

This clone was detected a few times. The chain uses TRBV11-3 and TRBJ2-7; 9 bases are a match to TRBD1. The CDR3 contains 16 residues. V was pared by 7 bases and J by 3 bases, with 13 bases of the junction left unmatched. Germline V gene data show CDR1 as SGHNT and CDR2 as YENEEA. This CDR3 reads CASKGGRDRVIYEQYV. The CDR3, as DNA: TGTGCCAGCAAGGGGGGAAGGGACAGGGTCATCTACGAGCAGTACGTC.

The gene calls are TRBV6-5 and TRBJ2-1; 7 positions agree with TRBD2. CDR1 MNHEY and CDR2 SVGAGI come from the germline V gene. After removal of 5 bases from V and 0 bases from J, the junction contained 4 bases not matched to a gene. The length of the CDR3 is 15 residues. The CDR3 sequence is CASSPLAVSYNEQFF. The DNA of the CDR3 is TGTGCCAGCAGTCCCCTAGCGGTCTCCTACAATGAGCAGTTCTTC.

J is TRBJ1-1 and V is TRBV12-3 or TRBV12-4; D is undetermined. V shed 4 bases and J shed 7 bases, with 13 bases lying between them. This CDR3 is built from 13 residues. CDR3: CASSSNFQVEAFF. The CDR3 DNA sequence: TGTGCCAGCAGTTCAAATTTCCAGGTTGAAGCTTTCTTT.

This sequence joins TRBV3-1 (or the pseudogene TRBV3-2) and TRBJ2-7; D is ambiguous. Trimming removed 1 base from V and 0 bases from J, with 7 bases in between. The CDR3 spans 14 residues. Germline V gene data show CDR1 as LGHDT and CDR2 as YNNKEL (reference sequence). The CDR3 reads CASSQAAGSYEQYV. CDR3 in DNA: TGTGCCAGCAGCCAAGCCGCAGGCTCCTACGAGCAGTACGTC.

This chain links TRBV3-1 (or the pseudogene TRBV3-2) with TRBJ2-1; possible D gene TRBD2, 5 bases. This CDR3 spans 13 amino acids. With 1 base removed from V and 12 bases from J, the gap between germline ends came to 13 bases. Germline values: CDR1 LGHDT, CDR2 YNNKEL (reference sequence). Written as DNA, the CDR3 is TGTGCCAGCAGCCAAGGGCGGGCCGGGCGGCAGTTCTTC. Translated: CASSQGRAGRQFF.

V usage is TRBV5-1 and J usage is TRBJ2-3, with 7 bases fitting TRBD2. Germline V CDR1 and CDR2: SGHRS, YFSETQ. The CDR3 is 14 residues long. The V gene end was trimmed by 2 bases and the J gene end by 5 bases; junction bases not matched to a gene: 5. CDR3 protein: CASSFGTNLDTQYF. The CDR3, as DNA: TGCGCCAGCAGCTTCGGGACTAACTTAGATACGCAGTATTTT.

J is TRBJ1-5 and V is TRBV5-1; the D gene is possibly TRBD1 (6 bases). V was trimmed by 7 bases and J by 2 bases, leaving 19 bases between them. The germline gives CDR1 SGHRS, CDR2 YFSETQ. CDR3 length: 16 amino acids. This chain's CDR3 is CASSPGAGRGNQPQHF. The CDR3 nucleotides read TGCGCCAGCTCCCCAGGGGCGGGTCGCGGCAATCAGCCCCAGCATTTT.

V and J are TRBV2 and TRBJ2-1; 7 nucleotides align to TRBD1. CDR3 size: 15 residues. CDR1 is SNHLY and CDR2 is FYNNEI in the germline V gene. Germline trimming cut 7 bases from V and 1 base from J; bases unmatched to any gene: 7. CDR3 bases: TGTGCCAGCAAACGACAGGGAGTATCCTACAATGAGCAGTTCTTC. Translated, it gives CASKRQGVSYNEQFF.

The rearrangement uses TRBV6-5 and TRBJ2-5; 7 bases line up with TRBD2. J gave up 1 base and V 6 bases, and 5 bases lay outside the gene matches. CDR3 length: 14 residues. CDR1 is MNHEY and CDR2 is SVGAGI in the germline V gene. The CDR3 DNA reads TGTGCCAGCAGCGGTGGACTAGTCCAAGAGACCCAGTACTTC. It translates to CASSGGLVQETQYF.

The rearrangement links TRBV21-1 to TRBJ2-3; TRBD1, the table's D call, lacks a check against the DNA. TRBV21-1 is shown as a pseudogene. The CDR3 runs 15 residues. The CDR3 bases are TGTGCCAGCCGGCGCGGGACAGGGGTAGCAGATACGCAGTATTTT. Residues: CASRRGTGVADTQYF.

This CDR3 is CASSASGQATNEKLFF. Written as DNA, the CDR3 is TGCGCCAGCAGCGCATCCGGACAAGCAACTAATGAAAAACTGTTTTTT. The chain is built from TRBV4-1 and TRBJ1-4, with a tentative D call TRBD1 (5 bases). Germline V CDR1 and CDR2: MGHRA, YSYEKL. CDR3 length equals 16 residues. Trimming stripped 5 bases from V and 0 bases from J, with 13 bases between.

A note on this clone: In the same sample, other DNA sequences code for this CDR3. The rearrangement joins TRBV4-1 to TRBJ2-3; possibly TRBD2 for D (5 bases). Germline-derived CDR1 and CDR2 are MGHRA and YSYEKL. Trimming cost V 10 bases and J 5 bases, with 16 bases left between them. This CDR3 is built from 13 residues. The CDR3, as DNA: TGCGCCACGAGCCCAAGCGGTGTAGATACGCAGTATTTT. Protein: CATSPSGVDTQYF.

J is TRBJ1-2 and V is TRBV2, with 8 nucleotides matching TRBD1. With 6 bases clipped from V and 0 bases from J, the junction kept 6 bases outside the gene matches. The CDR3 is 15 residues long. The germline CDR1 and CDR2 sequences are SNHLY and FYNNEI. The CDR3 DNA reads TGTGCCAGCAGGAAGGACAGGGCAGCTAACTATGGCTACACCTTC. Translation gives CASRKDRAANYGYTF.

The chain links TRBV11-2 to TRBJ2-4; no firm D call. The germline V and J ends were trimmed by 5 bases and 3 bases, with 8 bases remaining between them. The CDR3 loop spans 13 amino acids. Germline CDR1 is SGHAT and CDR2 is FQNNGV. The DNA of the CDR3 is TGTGCCAGCAGCCCCCAGCGCAAAAACATTCAGTACTTC. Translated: CASSPQRKNIQYF. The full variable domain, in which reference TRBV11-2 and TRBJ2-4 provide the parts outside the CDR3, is EAGVAQSPRYKIIEKRQSVAFWCNPISGHATLYWYQQILGQGPKLLIQFQNNGVVDDSQLPKDRFSAERLKGVDSTLKIQPAKLEDSAVYLCASSPQRKNIQYFGAGTRLSVL.

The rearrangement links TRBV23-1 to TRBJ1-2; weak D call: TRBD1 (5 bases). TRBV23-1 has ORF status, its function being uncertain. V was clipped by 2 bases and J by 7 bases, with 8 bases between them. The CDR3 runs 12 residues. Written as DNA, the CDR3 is TGCGCCAGCAGTCAAAGGGGAGGTGGCTACACCTTC. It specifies CASSQRGGGYTF.